This entry describes one T cell receptor beta chain. What it binds is not known. These data belong to a study of post-analysis software for immune sequencing data. Sequencing libraries made from TCR beta cDNA carried unique molecular identifiers. Approximately 500,000 cDNA molecules were obtained from approximately 1 to 10 million T cells. A single record per CDR3 protein comes from TCRdb applying MiXCR to the PCR reads. The data hold hundreds of thousands of distinct CDR3 sequences, with 55% to 70% observed a single time. Germline CDR1 reads SGHTA; CDR2 reads FQGTGA. The CDR3 runs to 16 residues. The V and J ends lost 5 bases and 2 bases, in that order; junction bases with no gene match: 7. Study-wide points: Versus controls, multiple sclerosis patients showed significantly lower diversity (normalized Chao1). In patients, about five TRBV segments were more frequent than in controls, with TRBV5-6, TRBV5-1 and TRBV20-1 among them.

The clonotype comes from a girl aged 2 to 10 with multiple sclerosis. The V call is TRBV7-3, the J call TRBJ2-1, with TRBD2 matching over 9 bases. Sequenced: blood. Written as DNA, the CDR3 is TGTGCCAGCAGCCCACGGGCTAGCGGGACCTACAATGAGCAGTTCTTC. Translating it yields CASSPRASGTYNEQFF.